The source of this T cell receptor (beta chain) is a study of shared clonotypes between healthy human individuals. Some clones are missing from TCRdb's copy, which holds only in-frame ones; the method was immunoSEQ multiplex PCR. The sample includes about 500,000 clones, about 74% of them seen just once. Germline V gene sequence: CDR1 MGHDK, CDR2 SYGVNS. CDR3 length: 14 residues. The V gene lost 2 bases and the J gene lost 6 bases, with 13 bases spanning the gap. Material for sequencing was PBMCs. This chain uses TRBV25-1 with TRBJ1-2; D remains ambiguous. This clonotype was obtained from a woman aged 40-49 years in good health. Some clones in this sample may be carry-over from other donors' samples. CDR3: CASSETRSLHGYTF. The CDR3 DNA is TGTGCCAGCAGTGAAACCAGGAGCCTTCATGGCTACACCTTC.